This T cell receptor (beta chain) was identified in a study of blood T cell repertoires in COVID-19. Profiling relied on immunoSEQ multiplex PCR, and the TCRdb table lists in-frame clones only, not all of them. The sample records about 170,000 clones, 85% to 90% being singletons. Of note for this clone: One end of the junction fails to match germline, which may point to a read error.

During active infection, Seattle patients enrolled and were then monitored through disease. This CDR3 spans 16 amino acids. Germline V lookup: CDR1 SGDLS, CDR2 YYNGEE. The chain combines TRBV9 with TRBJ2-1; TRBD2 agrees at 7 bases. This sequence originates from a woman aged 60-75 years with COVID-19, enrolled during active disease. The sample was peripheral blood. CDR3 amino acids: CASSASGGLSSNEQFF. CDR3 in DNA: TGTGCCAGCAGCGCATCCGGGGGACTATCCTCCAATGAGCAGTTCTTC.